This TCR beta chain appears in the sequencing data of a study of blood T cell repertoires in COVID-19. Study-wide context: In each case, the material was cDNA or gDNA derived from T cells, B-cell-depleted T cells, or PBMCs.

V lost 4 bases to trimming and J lost 0 bases, with 6 bases between them. CDR3 size: 13 residues. Original processing methods: Cell counts per sample came from amplifying reference gene primers. TCRdb's table, derived via immunoSEQ multiplex PCR, lists solely in-frame clones and lacks some. Clone size and V and J calls were adopted from that table, with D and trimming inferred from the DNA. Of under 350,000 clones in the sample, around nine tenths were seen once. V is TRBV12-3 or TRBV12-4 and J is TRBJ1-1, with D hard to call. The specimen sequenced was peripheral blood. This clonotype was obtained from a man aged 70 or older with acute or convalescent COVID-19. The CDR3 DNA follows: TGTGCCAGCAGTTCGTCCGTGAACACTGAAGCTTTCTTT. Translation gives CASSSSVNTEAFF.